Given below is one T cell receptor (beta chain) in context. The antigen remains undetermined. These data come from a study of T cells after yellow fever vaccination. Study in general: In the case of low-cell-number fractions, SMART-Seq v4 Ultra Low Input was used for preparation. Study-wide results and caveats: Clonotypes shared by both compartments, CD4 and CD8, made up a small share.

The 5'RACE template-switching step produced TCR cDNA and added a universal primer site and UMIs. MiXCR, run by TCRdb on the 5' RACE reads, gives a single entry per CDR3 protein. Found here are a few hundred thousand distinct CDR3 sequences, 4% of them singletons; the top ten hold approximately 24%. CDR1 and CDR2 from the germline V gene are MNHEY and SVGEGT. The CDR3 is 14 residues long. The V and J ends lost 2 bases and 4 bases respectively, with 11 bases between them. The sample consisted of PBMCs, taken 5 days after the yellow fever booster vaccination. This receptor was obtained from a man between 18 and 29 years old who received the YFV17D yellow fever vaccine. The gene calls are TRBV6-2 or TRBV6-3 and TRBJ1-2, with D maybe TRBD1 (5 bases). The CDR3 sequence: CASSYVNRIYGYTF. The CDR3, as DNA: TGTGCCAGCAGTTACGTTAACAGGATCTATGGCTACACCTTC.